The source of this TCR beta chain is a study of cytomegalovirus exposure and HLA in healthy donors. Overall study results and limits: Indistinguishable V segments, including TRBV6-2 and TRBV6-3, were excluded. The study listed around 150 cytomegalovirus-associated TCR beta chains. The majority of TCR sequences were rare, yet some public TCRs appeared in many donors.

The V gene's germline CDR1 is MNHEY and CDR2 SMNVEV (reference sequence). The V end lost 5 bases, the J end lost 7 bases, and 14 bases lay between the germline ends. This CDR3 is 14 amino acids long. PCR used 60 Vbeta primers and 13 Jbeta primers. The data were produced by immunoSEQ multiplex PCR, yet TCRdb's version contains in-frame clones alone and is incomplete. Of some 110,000 clones in the sample, around 77% were seen once. Concerning this clone itself: Its antigen is as yet unknown.

The material sequenced was PBMCs. The source of this sequence is a woman aged 40 to 50 in good health and CMV-seropositive. This chain links TRBV27 with TRBJ2-2; TRBD1 is a possible D gene (5 bases). The CDR3 spells CASSPWGQNGELFF. The CDR3 DNA sequence: TGTGCCAGCAGTCCTTGGGGCCAGAACGGGGAGCTGTTTTTT.